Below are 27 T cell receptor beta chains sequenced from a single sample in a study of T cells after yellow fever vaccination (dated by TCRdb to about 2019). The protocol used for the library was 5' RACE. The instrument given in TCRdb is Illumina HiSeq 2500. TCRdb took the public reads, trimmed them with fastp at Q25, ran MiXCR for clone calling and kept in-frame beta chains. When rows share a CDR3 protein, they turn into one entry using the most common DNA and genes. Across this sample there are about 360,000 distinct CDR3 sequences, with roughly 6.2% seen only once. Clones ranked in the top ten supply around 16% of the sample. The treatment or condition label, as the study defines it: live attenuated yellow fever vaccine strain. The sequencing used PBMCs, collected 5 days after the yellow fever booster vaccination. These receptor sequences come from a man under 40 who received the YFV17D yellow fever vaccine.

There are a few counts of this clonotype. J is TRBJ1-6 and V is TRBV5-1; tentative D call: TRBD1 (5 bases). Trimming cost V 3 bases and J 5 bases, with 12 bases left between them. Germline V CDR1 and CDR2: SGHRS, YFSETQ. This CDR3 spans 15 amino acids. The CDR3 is CASSSRGPDNSPLHF. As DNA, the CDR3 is TGCGCCAGCAGCTCGCGGGGACCGGATAATTCACCCCTCCACTTT. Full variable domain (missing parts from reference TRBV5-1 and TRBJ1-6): KAGVTQTPRYLIKTRGQQVTLSCSPISGHRSVSWYQQTPGQGLQFLFEYFSETQRNKGNFPGRFSGRQFSNSRSEMNVSTLELGDSALYLCASSSRGPDNSPLHFGNGTRLTVT.

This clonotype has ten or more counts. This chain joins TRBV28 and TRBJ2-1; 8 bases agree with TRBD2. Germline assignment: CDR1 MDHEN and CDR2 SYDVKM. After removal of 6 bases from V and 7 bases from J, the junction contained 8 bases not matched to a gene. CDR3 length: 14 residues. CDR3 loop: CASRLGTSNNEQFF. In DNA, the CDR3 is TGTGCCAGCAGACTCGGGACTAGTAATAATGAGCAGTTCTTC.

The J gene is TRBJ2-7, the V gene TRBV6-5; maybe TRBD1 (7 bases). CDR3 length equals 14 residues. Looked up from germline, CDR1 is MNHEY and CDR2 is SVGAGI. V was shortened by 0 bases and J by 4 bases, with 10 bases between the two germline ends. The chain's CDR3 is CASSYSSGGYEQYF. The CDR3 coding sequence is TGTGCCAGCAGTTACTCGTCAGGGGGGTACGAGCAGTACTTC.

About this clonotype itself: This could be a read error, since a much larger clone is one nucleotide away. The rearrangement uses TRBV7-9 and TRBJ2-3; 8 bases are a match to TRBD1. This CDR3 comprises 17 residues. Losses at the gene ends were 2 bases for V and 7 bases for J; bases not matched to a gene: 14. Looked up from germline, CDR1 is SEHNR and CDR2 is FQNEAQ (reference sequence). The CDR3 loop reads CASSLKGTGTGKNTQYF. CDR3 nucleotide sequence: TGTGCCAGCAGCTTAAAGGGAACGGGGACAGGAAAAAATACGCAGTATTTT.

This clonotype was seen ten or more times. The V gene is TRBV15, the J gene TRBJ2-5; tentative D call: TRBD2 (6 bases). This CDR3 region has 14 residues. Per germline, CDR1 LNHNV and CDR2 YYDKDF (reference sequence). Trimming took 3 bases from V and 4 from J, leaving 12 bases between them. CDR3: CATSSGGVGETQYF. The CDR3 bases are TGTGCCACCAGCAGTGGAGGGGTCGGAGAGACCCAGTACTTC.

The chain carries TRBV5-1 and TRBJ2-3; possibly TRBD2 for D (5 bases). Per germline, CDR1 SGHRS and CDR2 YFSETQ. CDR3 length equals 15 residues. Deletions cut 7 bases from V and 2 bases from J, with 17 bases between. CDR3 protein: CASGPRLTHTDTQYF. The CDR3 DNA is TGCGCCAGCGGACCCAGACTAACCCACACAGATACGCAGTATTTT. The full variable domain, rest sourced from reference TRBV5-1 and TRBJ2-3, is KAGVTQTPRYLIKTRGQQVTLSCSPISGHRSVSWYQQTPGQGLQFLFEYFSETQRNKGNFPGRFSGRQFSNSRSEMNVSTLELGDSALYLCASGPRLTHTDTQYFGPGTRLTVL.

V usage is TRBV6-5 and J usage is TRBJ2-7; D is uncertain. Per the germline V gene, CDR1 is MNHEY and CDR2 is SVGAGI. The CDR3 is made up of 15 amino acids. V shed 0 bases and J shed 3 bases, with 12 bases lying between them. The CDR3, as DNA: TGTGCCAGCAGTTACTCGCGGCTTACTTTCTACGAGCAGTACTTC. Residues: CASSYSRLTFYEQYF.

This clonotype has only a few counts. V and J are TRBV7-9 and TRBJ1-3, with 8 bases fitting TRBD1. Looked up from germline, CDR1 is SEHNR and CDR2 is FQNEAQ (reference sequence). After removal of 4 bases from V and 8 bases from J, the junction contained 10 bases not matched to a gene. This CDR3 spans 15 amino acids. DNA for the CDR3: TGTGCCAGCAGCTCTATCAGGGGGCAAGTGGACACCATATATTTT. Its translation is CASSSIRGQVDTIYF.

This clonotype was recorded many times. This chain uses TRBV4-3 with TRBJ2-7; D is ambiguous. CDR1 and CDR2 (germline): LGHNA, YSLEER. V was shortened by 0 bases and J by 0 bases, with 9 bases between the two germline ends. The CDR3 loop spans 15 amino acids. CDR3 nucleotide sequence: TGCGCCAGCAGCCAAGAGGTATCCAGCTCCTACGAGCAGTACTTC. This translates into CASSQEVSSSYEQYF.

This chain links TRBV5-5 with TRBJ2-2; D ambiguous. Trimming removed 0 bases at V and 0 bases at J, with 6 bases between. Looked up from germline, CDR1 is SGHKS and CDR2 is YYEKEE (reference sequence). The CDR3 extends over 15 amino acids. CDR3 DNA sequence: TGTGCCAGCAGCTTGGACGGTTCGAACACCGGGGAGCTGTTTTTT. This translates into CASSLDGSNTGELFF. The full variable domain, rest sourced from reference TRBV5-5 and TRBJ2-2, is DAGVTQSPTHLIKTRGQQVTLRCSPISGHKSVSWYQQVLGQGPQFIFQYYEKEERGRGNFPDRFSARQFPNYSSELNVNALLLGDSALYLCASSLDGSNTGELFFGEGSRLTVL.

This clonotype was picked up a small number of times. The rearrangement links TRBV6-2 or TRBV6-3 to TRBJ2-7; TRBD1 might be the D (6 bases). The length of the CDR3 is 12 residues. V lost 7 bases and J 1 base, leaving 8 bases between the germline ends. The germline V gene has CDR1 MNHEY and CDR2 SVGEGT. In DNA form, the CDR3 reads TGTGCCAGCAATAGGGGGTCCTACGAGCAGTACTTC. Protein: CASNRGSYEQYF.

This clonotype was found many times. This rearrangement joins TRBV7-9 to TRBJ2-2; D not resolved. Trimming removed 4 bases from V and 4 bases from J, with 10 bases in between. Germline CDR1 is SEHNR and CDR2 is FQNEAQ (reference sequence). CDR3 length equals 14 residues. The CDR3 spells CASSYSRFTGELFF. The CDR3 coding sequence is TGTGCCAGCAGCTACTCGAGGTTCACCGGGGAGCTGTTTTTT.

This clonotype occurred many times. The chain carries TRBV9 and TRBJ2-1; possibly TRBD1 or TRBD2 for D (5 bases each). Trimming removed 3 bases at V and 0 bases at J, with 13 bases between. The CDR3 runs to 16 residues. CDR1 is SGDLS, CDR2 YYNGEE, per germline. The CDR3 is CASSAVGGLSYNEQFF. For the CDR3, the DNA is TGTGCCAGCAGCGCGGTTGGGGGTCTCTCCTACAATGAGCAGTTCTTC.

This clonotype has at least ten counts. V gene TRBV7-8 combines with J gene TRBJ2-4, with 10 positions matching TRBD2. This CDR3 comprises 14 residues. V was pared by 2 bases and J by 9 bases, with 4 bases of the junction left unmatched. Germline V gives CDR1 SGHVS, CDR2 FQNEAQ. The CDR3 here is CASSLLAGEGIQYF. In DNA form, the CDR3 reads TGTGCCAGCAGCTTACTAGCGGGAGAGGGCATTCAGTACTTC.

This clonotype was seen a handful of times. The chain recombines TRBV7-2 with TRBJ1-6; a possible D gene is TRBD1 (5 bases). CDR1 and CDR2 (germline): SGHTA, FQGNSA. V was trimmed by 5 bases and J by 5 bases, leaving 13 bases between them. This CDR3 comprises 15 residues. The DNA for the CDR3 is TGTGCCAGCAGCCCACATGGGGGGAATAATTCACCCCTCCACTTT. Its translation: CASSPHGGNNSPLHF.

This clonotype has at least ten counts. The CDR3 region is CATSIPTGSQETQYF. DNA of the CDR3: TGTGCCACCAGCATACCCACAGGGTCACAAGAGACCCAGTACTTC. The chain uses TRBV24-1 and TRBJ2-5; D is perhaps TRBD1 (6 bases). The CDR3 length is 15 residues. V was pared by 7 bases and J by 2 bases, with 16 bases between. Germline CDR1 is KGHDR and CDR2 is SFDVKD.

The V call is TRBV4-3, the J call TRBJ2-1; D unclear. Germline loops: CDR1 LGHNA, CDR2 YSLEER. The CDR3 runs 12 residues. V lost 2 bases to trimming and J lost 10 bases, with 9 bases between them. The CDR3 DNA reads TGCGCCAGCAGCCAACCGATGGGGGAGCAGTTCTTC. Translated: CASSQPMGEQFF.

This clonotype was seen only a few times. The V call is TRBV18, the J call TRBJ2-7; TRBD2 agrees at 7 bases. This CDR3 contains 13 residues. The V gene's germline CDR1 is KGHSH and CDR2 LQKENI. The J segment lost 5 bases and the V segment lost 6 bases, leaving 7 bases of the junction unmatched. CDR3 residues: CASSRLAADEQYF. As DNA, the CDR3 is TGTGCCAGCTCTCGACTAGCCGCCGACGAGCAGTACTTC.

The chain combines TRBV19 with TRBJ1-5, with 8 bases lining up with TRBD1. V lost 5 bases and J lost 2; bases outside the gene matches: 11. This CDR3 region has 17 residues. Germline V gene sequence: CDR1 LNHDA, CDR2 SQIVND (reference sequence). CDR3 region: CASSVPRGPAGNQPQHF. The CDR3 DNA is TGTGCCAGTAGTGTACCCAGGGGGCCAGCCGGCAATCAGCCCCAGCATTTT.

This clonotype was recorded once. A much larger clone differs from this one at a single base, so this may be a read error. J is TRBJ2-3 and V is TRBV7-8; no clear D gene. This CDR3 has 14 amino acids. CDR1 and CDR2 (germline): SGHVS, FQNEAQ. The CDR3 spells CASSLDLVQDTQSF. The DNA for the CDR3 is TGTGCCAGCAGCTTAGATTTGGTCCAAGATACGCAGTCTTTT.

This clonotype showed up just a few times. CDR3 residues: CASSATGGEQYF. CDR3 sequence (DNA): TGTGCCAGCAGCGCGACAGGGGGCGAGCAGTACTTC. V is TRBV5-4 and J is TRBJ2-7; the match to TRBD1 covers 9 bases. There are 12 residues in the CDR3. Germline lookup yields CDR1 SGHNT and CDR2 YYREEE (reference sequence). Trimming took 4 bases from V and 6 from J; bases not matched to a gene: 2.

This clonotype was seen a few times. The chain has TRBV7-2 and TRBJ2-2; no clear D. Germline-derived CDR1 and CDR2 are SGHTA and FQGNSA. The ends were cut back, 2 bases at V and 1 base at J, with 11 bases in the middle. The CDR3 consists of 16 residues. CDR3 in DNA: TGTGCCAGCAGCTTAAACGGGCCCAAGAACACCGGGGAGCTGTTTTTT. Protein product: CASSLNGPKNTGELFF.

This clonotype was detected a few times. CDR3 loop: CASSRTLLDNEQFF. CDR3 nucleotides: TGTGCCAGCTCACGGACCCTCTTAGACAATGAGCAGTTCTTC. The gene calls are TRBV18 and TRBJ2-1, with D hard to call. CDR1 and CDR2 (germline): KGHSH, LQKENI. V shed 4 bases and J shed 5 bases, with 12 bases lying between them. The CDR3 length is 14 residues.

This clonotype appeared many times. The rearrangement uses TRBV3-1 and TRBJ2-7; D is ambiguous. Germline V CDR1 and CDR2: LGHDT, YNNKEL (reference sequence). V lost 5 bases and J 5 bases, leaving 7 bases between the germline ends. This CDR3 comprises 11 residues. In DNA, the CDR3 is TGTGCCAGCAGCAACACCCACGAGCAGTACTTC. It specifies CASSNTHEQYF.

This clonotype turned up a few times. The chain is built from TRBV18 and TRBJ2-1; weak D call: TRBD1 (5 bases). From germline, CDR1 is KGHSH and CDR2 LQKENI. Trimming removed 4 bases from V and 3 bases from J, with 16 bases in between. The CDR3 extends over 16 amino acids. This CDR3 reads CASSLTLGRVYNEQFF. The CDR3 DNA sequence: TGTGCCAGCTCACTGACCCTGGGCAGGGTCTACAATGAGCAGTTCTTC. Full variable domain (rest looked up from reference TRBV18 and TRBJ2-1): NAGVMQNPRHLVRRRGQEARLRCSPMKGHSHVYWYRQLPEEGLKFMVYLQKENIIDESGMPKERFSAEFPKEGPSILRIQQVVRGDSAAYFCASSLTLGRVYNEQFFGPGTRLTVL.

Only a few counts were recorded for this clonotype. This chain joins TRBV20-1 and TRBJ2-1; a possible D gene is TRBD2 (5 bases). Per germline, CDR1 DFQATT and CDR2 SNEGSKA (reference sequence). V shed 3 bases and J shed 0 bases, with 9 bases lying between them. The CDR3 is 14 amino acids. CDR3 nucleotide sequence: TGCAGTGCTAGCGGGGAAAGCTCCTACAATGAGCAGTTCTTC. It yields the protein CSASGESSYNEQFF.

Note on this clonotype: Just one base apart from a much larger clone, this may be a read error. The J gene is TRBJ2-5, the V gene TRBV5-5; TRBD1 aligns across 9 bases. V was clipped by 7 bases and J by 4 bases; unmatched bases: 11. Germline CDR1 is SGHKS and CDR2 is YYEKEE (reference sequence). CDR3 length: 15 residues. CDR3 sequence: CASGSDRGSRETQYF. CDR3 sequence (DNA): TGTGCCAGCGGCTCTGACAGGGGGTCTAGAGAGACCCAGTACTTC.